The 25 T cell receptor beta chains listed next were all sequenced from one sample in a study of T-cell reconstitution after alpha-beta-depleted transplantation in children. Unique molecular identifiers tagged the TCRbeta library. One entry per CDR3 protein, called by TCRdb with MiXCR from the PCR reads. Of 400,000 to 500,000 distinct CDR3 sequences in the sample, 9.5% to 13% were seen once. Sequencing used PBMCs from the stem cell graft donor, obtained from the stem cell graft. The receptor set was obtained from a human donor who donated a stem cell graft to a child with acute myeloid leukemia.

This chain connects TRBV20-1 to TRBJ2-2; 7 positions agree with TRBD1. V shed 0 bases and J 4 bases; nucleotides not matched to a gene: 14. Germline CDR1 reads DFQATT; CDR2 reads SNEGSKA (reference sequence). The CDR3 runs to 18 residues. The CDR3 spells CSARDQLRTGRGTGELFF. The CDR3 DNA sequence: TGCAGTGCTAGAGATCAGTTGAGGACAGGCCGCGGCACCGGGGAGCTGTTTTTT.

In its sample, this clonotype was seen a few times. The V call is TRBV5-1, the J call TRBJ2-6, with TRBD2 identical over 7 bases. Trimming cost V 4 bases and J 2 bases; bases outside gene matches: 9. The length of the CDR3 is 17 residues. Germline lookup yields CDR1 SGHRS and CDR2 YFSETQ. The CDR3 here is CASSDMTGGTGANVLTF. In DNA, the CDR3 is TGCGCCAGCAGCGACATGACCGGGGGGACTGGGGCCAACGTCCTGACTTTC. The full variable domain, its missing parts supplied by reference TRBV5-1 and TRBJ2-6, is KAGVTQTPRYLIKTRGQQVTLSCSPISGHRSVSWYQQTPGQGLQFLFEYFSETQRNKGNFPGRFSGRQFSNSRSEMNVSTLELGDSALYLCASSDMTGGTGANVLTFGAGSRLTVL.

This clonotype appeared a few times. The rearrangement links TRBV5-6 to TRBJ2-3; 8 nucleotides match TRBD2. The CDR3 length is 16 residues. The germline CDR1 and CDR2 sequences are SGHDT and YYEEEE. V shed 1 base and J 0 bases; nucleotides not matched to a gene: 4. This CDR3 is CASSLWRGASTDTQYF. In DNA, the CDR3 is TGTGCCAGCAGCTTGTGGCGGGGGGCTAGCACAGATACGCAGTATTTT.

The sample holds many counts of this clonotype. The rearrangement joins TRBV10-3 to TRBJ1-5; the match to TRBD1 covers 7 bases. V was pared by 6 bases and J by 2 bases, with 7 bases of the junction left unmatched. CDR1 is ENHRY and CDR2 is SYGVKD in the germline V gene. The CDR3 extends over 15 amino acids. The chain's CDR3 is CAISPEQGGNQPQHF. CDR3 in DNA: TGTGCCATCAGCCCCGAGCAGGGGGGCAATCAGCCCCAGCATTTT.

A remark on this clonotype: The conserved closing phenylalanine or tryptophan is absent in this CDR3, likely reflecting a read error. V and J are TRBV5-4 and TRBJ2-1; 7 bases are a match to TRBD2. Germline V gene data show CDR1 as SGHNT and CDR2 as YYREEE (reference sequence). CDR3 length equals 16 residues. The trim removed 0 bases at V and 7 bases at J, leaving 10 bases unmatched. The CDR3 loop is CASSLELPGGRNEQFL. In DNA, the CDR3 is TGTGCCAGCAGCTTGGAACTACCGGGAGGAAGGAATGAGCAGTTCTTG.

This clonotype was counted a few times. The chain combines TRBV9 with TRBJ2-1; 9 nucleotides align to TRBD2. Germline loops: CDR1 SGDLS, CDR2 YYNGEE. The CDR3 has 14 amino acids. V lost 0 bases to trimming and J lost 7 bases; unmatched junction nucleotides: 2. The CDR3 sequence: CASSVGGRVNEQFF. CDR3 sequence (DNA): TGTGCCAGCAGCGTAGGCGGGAGGGTAAATGAGCAGTTCTTC.

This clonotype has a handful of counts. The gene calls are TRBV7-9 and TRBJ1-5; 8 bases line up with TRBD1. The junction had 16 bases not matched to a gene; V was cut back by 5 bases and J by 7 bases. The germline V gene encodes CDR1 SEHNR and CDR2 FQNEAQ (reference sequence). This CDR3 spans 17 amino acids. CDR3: CASSPYQGRGPKQPQHF. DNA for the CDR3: TGTGCCAGCAGCCCCTATCAGGGCAGGGGGCCGAAGCAGCCCCAGCATTTT.

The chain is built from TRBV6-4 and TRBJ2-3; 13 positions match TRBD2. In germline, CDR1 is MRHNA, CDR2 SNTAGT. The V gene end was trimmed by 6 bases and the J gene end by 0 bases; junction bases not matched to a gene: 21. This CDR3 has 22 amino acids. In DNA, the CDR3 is TGTGCCAGCAGGCTCGGACAGCATATGGGACTAGCGGGGACAGCAAGCACAGATACGCAGTATTTT. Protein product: CASRLGQHMGLAGTASTDTQYF.

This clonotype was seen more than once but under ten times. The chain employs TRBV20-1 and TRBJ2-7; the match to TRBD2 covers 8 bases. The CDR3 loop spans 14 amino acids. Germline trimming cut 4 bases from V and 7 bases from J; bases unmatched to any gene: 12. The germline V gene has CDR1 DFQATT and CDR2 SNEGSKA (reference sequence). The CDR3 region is CSATWSGGSGEQYF. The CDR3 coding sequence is TGCAGTGCTACTTGGAGCGGGGGCTCGGGGGAGCAGTACTTC.

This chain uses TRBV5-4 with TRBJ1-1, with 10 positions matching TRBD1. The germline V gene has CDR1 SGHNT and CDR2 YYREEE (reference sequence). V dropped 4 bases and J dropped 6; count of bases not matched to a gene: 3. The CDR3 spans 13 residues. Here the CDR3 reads CASSVGQGPEAFF. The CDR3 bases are TGTGCCAGCAGCGTGGGACAGGGGCCTGAAGCTTTCTTT.

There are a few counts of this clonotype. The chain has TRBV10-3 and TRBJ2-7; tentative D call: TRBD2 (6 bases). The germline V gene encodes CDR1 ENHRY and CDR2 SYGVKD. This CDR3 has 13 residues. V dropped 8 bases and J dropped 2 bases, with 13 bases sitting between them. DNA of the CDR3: TGTGCCATCGACGACGGGGGTACCTACGAGCAGTACTTC. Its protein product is CAIDDGGTYEQYF.

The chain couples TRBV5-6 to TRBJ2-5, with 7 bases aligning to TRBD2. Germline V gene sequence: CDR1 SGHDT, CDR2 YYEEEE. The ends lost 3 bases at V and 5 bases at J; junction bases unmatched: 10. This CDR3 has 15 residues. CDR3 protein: CASSSRDYNRETQYF. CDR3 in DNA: TGTGCCAGCAGCTCACGGGACTACAATCGGGAGACCCAGTACTTC.

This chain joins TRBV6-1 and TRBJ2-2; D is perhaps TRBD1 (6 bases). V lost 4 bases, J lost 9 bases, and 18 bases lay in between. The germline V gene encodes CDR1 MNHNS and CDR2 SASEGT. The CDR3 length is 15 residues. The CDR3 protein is CASSASSQGQWELFF. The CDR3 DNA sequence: TGTGCCAGCAGTGCCTCGTCACAGGGTCAGTGGGAGCTGTTTTTT.

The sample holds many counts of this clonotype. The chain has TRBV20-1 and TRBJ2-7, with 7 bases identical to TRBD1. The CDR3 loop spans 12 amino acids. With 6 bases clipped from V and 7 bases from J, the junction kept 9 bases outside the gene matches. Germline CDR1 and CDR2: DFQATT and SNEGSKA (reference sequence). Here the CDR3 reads CSAYRGPGEQYV. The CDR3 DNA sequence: TGCAGTGCATACAGGGGCCCGGGGGAGCAGTACGTC.

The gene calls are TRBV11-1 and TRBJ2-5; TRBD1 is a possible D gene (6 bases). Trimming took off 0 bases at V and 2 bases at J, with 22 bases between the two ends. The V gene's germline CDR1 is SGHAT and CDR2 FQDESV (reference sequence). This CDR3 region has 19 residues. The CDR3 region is CASSLAAAGAALAQETQYF. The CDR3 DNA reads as TGTGCCAGCAGCTTAGCGGCGGCAGGGGCTGCCCTGGCTCAAGAGACCCAGTACTTC.

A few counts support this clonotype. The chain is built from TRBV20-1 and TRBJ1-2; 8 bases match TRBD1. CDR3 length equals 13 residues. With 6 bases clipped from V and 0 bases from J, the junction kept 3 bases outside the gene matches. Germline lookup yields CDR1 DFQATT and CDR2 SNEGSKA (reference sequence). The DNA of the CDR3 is TGCAGTGCCGGGACAGGCCCTAACTATGGCTACACCTTC. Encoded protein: CSAGTGPNYGYTF.

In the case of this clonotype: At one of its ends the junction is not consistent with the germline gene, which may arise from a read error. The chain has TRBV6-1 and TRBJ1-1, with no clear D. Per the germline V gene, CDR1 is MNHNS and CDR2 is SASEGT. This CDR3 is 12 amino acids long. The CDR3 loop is CASSLPNAEAFF. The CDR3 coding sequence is TGTGCCAGCAGTCTCCCGAACGCTGAAGCTTTCTTT.

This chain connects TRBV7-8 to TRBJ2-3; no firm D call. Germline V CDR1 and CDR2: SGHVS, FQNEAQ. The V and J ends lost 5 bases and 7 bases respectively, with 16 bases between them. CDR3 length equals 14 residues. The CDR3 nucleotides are TGTGCCAGCAGCCCGAACCTGATAGTGTATACGCAGTATTTT. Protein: CASSPNLIVYTQYF.

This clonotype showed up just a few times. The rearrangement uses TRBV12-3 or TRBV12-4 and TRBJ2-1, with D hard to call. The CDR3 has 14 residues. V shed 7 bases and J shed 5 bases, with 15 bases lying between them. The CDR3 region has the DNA TGTGCCAGCACCGACTGGGGTCGGGACAATGAGCAGTTCTTC. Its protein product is CASTDWGRDNEQFF.

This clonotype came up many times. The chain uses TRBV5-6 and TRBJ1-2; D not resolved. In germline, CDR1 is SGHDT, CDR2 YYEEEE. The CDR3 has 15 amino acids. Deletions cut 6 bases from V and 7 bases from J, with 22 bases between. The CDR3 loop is CASTYLVFPEVGYTF. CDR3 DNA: TGTGCCAGCACCTACTTGGTTTTTCCTGAGGTTGGCTACACCTTC.

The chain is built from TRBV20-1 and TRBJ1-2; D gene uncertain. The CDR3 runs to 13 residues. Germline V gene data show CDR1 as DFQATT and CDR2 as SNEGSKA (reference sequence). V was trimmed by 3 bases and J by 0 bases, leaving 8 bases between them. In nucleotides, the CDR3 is TGCAGTGCTAGGGATCTGGCTAACTATGGCTACACCTTC. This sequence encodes CSARDLANYGYTF.

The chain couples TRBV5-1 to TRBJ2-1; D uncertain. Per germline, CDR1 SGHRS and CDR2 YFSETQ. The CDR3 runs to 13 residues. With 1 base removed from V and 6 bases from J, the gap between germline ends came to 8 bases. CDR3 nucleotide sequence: TGCGCCAGCAGCTTGCAGGACCTCAATGAGCAGTTCTTC. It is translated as CASSLQDLNEQFF.

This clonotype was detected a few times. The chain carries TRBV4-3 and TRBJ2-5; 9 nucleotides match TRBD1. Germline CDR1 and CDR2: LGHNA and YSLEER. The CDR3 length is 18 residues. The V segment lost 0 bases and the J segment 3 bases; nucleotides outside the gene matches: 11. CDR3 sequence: CASSQERQGEASEETQYF. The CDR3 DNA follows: TGCGCCAGCAGCCAAGAGAGACAGGGGGAGGCCAGCGAAGAGACCCAGTACTTC.

The CDR3 spells CASSPTGSVNQPQHF. In DNA form, the CDR3 reads TGTGCCAGCAGCCCGACAGGGAGTGTCAATCAGCCCCAGCATTTT. The J gene is TRBJ1-5, the V gene TRBV7-2; 7 nucleotides match TRBD1. From germline, CDR1 is SGHTA and CDR2 FQGNSA. Trimming took 5 bases from V and 3 from J; bases not matched to a gene: 7. This CDR3 is built from 15 residues.

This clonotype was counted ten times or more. The CDR3 spells CASSLVQGGTGELFF. For the CDR3, the DNA is TGCGCCAGCAGCTTGGTGCAGGGGGGGACCGGGGAGCTGTTTTTT. This chain links TRBV5-1 with TRBJ2-2; D assignment may be TRBD1 or TRBD2 (7 bases each). The germline gives CDR1 SGHRS, CDR2 YFSETQ. The CDR3 is made up of 15 amino acids. With 0 bases removed from V and 5 bases from J, the gap between germline ends came to 11 bases.